This T cell receptor beta chain comes out of a study of circulating CD8 cells and anti-PD-1 response in melanoma. From live CD3+CD8+TCRalphabeta+ cells, four PD-1 and/or TIGIT subsets were sorted. General study points: At M1, fewer than 8% of TRB clonotypes appeared in multiple subsets. Expanded sorted subsets were checked for tumor reactivity using peptides. Published repertoire comparisons used only baseline and M1 samples from a small cohort with few responders.

Using 15 ng of total RNA, TCR libraries were made with the QIAseq Immune Repertoire TCR panel. TCRdb re-analysed the reads in MiXCR, keeping a single row per CDR3 protein. The data show fewer than 2,500 distinct CDR3 sequences, with about 7.8% seen just once and approximately 8.1% held by the top ten. Germline CDR1 reads KGHDR; CDR2 reads SFDVKD. This CDR3 has 15 amino acids. Germline trimming cut 4 bases from V and 5 bases from J; bases unmatched to any gene: 9. This clonotype is medium-sized (0.01 to 0.1%) within its sample. The antigen is undetermined. This chain links TRBV24-1 with TRBJ2-7; 8 bases fit TRBD1. The starting material was CD8+ T cells from PBMCs, obtained at baseline or after one month of anti-PD-1 therapy (not recorded which). This receptor was obtained from a human donor with melanoma. The CDR3 here is CATSDPGQGVNEQYF. The CDR3 region has the DNA TGTGCCACCAGTGACCCCGGACAGGGTGTTAACGAGCAGTACTTC.